The T cell receptor (beta chain) under discussion was sequenced for a study of T-cell reconstitution after alpha-beta-depleted transplantation in children. Unique molecular identifiers were incorporated when the TCRbeta library was constructed. TCRdb recomputed calls from the PCR reads with MiXCR, one row per CDR3 protein. Of some 180,000 distinct CDR3 sequences in the sample, approximately 6.9% are singletons; the top ten hold just over 5.5%. Germline CDR1 and CDR2: LNHNV and YYDKDF (reference sequence). V was trimmed by 0 bases and J by 1 base, leaving 7 bases between them. CDR3 length equals 14 residues. This clonotype occurred many times.

This rearrangement joins TRBV15 to TRBJ2-7; TRBD1 or TRBD2 may be the D gene (5 bases each). The sequences come from PBMCs, collected before TCRalphabeta/CD19-depleted stem cell transplant. This sequence originates from a boy aged 2-15 years with acute lymphoblastic leukemia, due to receive a stem cell transplant. Here the CDR3 reads CATSRDGGSYEQYF. DNA of the CDR3: TGTGCCACCAGCAGAGATGGGGGATCCTACGAGCAGTACTTC.